This T cell receptor beta chain was sequenced for a study of blood T cells in healthy people across ages. The study's findings and limits: Diversity figures derived from one million T cells were judged to underestimate the true value.

A word on this clonotype: Its antigen is as yet unknown.

Alongside a J-beta primer mix, a sample-barcoded 5' primer served in a second PCR lasting about 7 to 11 cycles. Each cDNA molecule, via a template-switch adaptor with 12 random nucleotides, was tagged. Using its own MiXCR run on the 5' RACE reads, TCRdb lists one record per CDR3 protein. Counted here are roughly 2 million distinct CDR3 sequences, 40% to 55% occurring once; the ten biggest clones make up about 2.1%. The sample comprised blood. The TCR was taken from a woman between 40 and 50 years old in good health.

The CDR3 region is CSAIDGSGANVLTF. DNA for the CDR3: TGCAGTGCAATAGACGGCTCTGGGGCCAACGTCCTGACTTTC. V and J are TRBV20-1 and TRBJ2-6; D call uncertain. Germline V gene data show CDR1 as DFQATT and CDR2 as SNEGSKA (reference sequence). V was shortened by 6 bases and J by 0 bases, with 9 bases between the two germline ends. The CDR3 runs to 14 residues.